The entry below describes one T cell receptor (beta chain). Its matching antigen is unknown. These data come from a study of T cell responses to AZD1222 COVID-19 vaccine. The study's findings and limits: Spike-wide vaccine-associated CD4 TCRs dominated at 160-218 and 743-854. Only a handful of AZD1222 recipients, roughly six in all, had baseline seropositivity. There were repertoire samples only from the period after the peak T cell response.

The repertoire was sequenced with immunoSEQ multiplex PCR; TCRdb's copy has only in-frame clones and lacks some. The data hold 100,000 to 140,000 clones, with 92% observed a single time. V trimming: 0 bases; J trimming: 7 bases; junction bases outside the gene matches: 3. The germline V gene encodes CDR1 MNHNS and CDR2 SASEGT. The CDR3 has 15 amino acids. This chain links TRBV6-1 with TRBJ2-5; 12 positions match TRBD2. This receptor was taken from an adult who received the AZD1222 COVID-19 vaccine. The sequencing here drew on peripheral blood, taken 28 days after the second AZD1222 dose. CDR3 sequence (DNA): TGTGCCAGCAGTGAAGCGTCTAGCGGGGGGGGGACCCAGTACTTC. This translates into CASSEASSGGGTQYF.